The text below deals with one T cell receptor (beta chain). Researchers ran the PCR with 60 Vbeta and 13 Jbeta primers. TCRdb keeps only in-frame clones here, not all; method: immunoSEQ multiplex PCR. The top ten hold under 1.5% of the sample, which has about 150,000 clones, around 73% seen once. CDR3 length: 14 residues. Germline CDR1 reads SGHTA; CDR2 reads FQGTGA. V gave up 5 bases and J gave up 3 bases, with 13 bases separating them. The sample belongs to a study of cytomegalovirus exposure and HLA in healthy donors. Input material: PBMCs. The sequence was obtained from a male donor in good health and CMV-seronegative. V usage is TRBV7-3 and J usage is TRBJ1-1, with a possible D match to TRBD1 (6 bases). DNA of the CDR3: TGTGCCAGCAGCCTACGGGGGGCGGACACTGAAGCTTTCTTT. Its translation is CASSLRGADTEAFF.